The 19 T cell receptor beta chains below come from one sample, sequenced in a study of early T cells in non-severe SARS-CoV-2 infection. One entry per CDR3 protein results from TCRdb running MiXCR on the 5' RACE reads. The profile shows approximately 71,000 distinct CDR3 sequences, around 12% of them singletons. The sample comprised whole blood. These receptor sequences come from an adult who was a healthcare worker with PCR-confirmed SARS-CoV-2 infection or an uninfected control (not recorded which).

The rearrangement links TRBV6-1 to TRBJ1-1, with D unclear. Germline assignment: CDR1 MNHNS and CDR2 SASEGT. This CDR3 spans 15 amino acids. The ends were cut back, 3 bases at V and 6 bases at J, with 17 bases in the middle. The CDR3 DNA reads TGTGCCAGCAGTGATCGAGGCTGGGCTAATCCTGAAGCTTTCTTT. This translates into CASSDRGWANPEAFF.

In its sample, this clonotype was seen a few times. The chain couples TRBV4-2 to TRBJ1-3; D unclear. The CDR3 spans 15 residues. Germline CDR1 is LGHNA and CDR2 is YNFKEQ. V was cut by 0 bases and J by 0 bases, with 6 bases left in between. Written as DNA, the CDR3 is TGTGCCAGCAGCCAAGACGCGGACTCTGGAAACACCATATATTTT. This encodes CASSQDADSGNTIYF.

The table lists this clonotype with many counts. The chain has TRBV7-9 and TRBJ2-7; 10 bases line up with TRBD1. Germline-derived CDR1 and CDR2 are SEHNR and FQNEAQ (reference sequence). The CDR3 spans 15 residues. With V trimmed by 4 bases and J by 1 base, 4 bases remained unmatched. The CDR3 sequence is CASSSAGQGSYEQYF. CDR3 in DNA: TGTGCCAGCAGCTCCGCGGGACAGGGGTCCTACGAGCAGTACTTC.

This rearrangement joins TRBV6-2 or TRBV6-3 to TRBJ1-6; 9 bases line up with TRBD1. This CDR3 is built from 15 residues. V was clipped by 4 bases and J by 7 bases; unmatched bases: 5. Germline V lookup: CDR1 MNHEY, CDR2 SVGEGT. The CDR3 DNA sequence: TGTGCCAGCAGTTCCGCCGGGACAGGGAATTCACCCCTCCACTTT. It yields the protein CASSSAGTGNSPLHF.

This clonotype was counted a few times. The J gene is TRBJ1-3, the V gene TRBV3-1, with D uncertain. This CDR3 is 11 amino acids long. Germline CDR1 LGHDT, CDR2 YNNKEL (reference sequence). V dropped 1 base and J dropped 7 bases, with 2 bases sitting between them. The CDR3 region has the DNA TGTGCCAGCAGCCAAGCGAACACCATATATTTT. This translates into CASSQANTIYF.

The V gene is TRBV10-3, the J gene TRBJ2-7; the D is unclear. V dropped 10 bases and J dropped 0 bases, with 13 bases sitting between them. Germline V gives CDR1 ENHRY, CDR2 SYGVKD. There are 13 residues in the CDR3. CDR3 sequence reads: CATGKDPSYEQYF. The CDR3 DNA reads as TGTGCCACCGGAAAGGACCCCTCCTACGAGCAGTACTTC.

This clonotype was counted a few times. The chain has TRBV19 and TRBJ2-2, with D perhaps matching TRBD2 (6 bases). CDR3 length: 14 amino acids. The germline V gene encodes CDR1 LNHDA and CDR2 SQIVND (reference sequence). V lost 1 base to trimming and J lost 5 bases, with 8 bases between them. CDR3 DNA: TGTGCCAGTAGTATAGGCCGGGGGACCGGGGAGCTGTTTTTT. Residues: CASSIGRGTGELFF.

This clonotype was observed a few times. This chain connects TRBV30 to TRBJ1-2; tentatively, D is TRBD1 (5 bases). Germline V gene lookup returns CDR1 GTSNPN and CDR2 SVGIG (reference sequence). The V end lost 3 bases, the J end lost 2 bases, and 16 bases lay between the germline ends. The CDR3 has 15 amino acids. The DNA of the CDR3 is TGTGCCTGGAGGAACCGCGGGAGGGGCAACTATGGCTACACCTTC. Translating it yields CAWRNRGRGNYGYTF.

CDR3 in amino acids: CASSLAPDRNNEQFF. The CDR3 DNA sequence: TGTGCCAGCAGCTTAGCCCCGGACAGGAACAATGAGCAGTTCTTC. The chain joins TRBV7-9 to TRBJ2-1; 7 bases align to TRBD1. V lost 0 bases and J lost 5; bases outside the gene matches: 4. CDR3 length: 15 amino acids. Germline loops: CDR1 SEHNR, CDR2 FQNEAQ (reference sequence).

Many counts were recorded for this clonotype. The V call is TRBV3-1, the J call TRBJ2-3; TRBD2 aligns across 11 bases. Trimming at V came to 4 bases and at J to 2 bases, leaving 8 bases not matched to a gene. Per germline, CDR1 LGHDT and CDR2 YNNKEL (reference sequence). The CDR3 has 17 residues. CDR3: CASSPFRTSGSTDTQYF. The CDR3 region has the DNA TGTGCCAGCAGCCCTTTTCGGACTAGCGGGTCCACAGATACGCAGTATTTT.

V usage is TRBV7-8 and J usage is TRBJ1-4, with TRBD1 matching over 7 bases. CDR1 is SGHVS and CDR2 is FQNEAQ in the germline V gene. This CDR3 contains 13 residues. V was clipped by 10 bases and J by 7 bases; unmatched bases: 9. The CDR3 reads CATHRGPSEKLFF. CDR3 bases: TGTGCCACCCACAGGGGCCCTAGTGAAAAACTGTTTTTT.

This clonotype was seen only a few times. V is TRBV5-6 and J is TRBJ2-7, with D perhaps TRBD2 (6 bases). CDR3 length equals 13 residues. The germline V gene encodes CDR1 SGHDT and CDR2 YYEEEE. The ends were cut back, 4 bases at V and 2 bases at J, with 10 bases in the middle. The CDR3 sequence: CASSPGVTYEQYF. The CDR3 nucleotides read TGTGCCAGCAGCCCGGGGGTAACCTACGAGCAGTACTTC. Complete variable domain (other parts from reference TRBV5-6 and TRBJ2-7): DAGVTQSPTHLIKTRGQQVTLRCSPKSGHDTVSWYQQALGQGPQFIFQYYEEEERQRGNFPDRFSGHQFPNYSSELNVNALLLGDSALYLCASSPGVTYEQYFGPGTRLTVT.

The chain joins TRBV6-6 to TRBJ2-1, with 8 bases matching TRBD2. The CDR3 has 14 amino acids. The germline V gene has CDR1 MNHNY and CDR2 SVGAGI (reference sequence). V shed 4 bases, J shed 7 bases, and the junction held 6 bases outside the gene matches. Here the CDR3 reads CASSLAGPENEQFF. As DNA, the CDR3 is TGTGCCAGCAGTTTAGCGGGACCTGAGAATGAGCAGTTCTTC.

This clonotype was observed many times. The gene calls are TRBV6-1 and TRBJ1-5; possibly TRBD1 for D (5 bases). CDR1 is MNHNS and CDR2 is SASEGT in the germline V gene. Trimming cost V 4 bases and J 7 bases, with 17 bases left between them. This CDR3 is built from 15 residues. The CDR3 protein is CASSGGGRGGQPQHF. In nucleotides, the CDR3 is TGTGCCAGCAGTGGGGGGGGAAGGGGTGGACAGCCCCAGCATTTT.

CDR3 residues: CASSQDTQAPSSYNEQFF. CDR3 nucleotides: TGCGCCAGCAGCCAAGATACGCAAGCGCCGAGCTCCTACAATGAGCAGTTCTTC. This chain links TRBV4-1 with TRBJ2-1; D is ambiguous. This CDR3 has 18 residues. The V and J ends lost 0 bases and 0 bases respectively, with 15 bases between them. Germline V gene lookup returns CDR1 MGHRA and CDR2 YSYEKL.

CDR3 nucleotide sequence: TGTGCCAGCAGCCAAGGCAGTCCACAAGAGACCCAGTACTTC. Translation gives CASSQGSPQETQYF. The chain is built from TRBV11-2 and TRBJ2-5; unclear D gene. The CDR3 has 14 residues. The V end lost 5 bases, the J end lost 2 bases, and 12 bases lay between the germline ends. The germline CDR1 and CDR2 sequences are SGHAT and FQNNGV.

This chain joins TRBV29-1 and TRBJ2-1; D call uncertain. The germline V gene has CDR1 SQVTM and CDR2 ANQGSEA. The CDR3 sequence is 10 residues long. CDR3 in amino acids: CSFAPGEQFF. In DNA form, the CDR3 reads TGCAGTTTCGCCCCCGGTGAGCAGTTCTTC.

This clonotype was counted many times. V gene TRBV20-1 combines with J gene TRBJ2-5, with 14 bases fitting TRBD2. CDR1 is DFQATT and CDR2 is SNEGSKA in the germline V gene (reference sequence). CDR3 length: 16 residues. Trimming removed 2 bases from V and 6 bases from J; junction bases left unmatched: 8. CDR3 loop: CSARRGTSGGDKTQYF. CDR3 DNA: TGCAGTGCTAGAAGAGGGACTAGCGGGGGCGACAAGACCCAGTACTTC.

V gene TRBV6-5 combines with J gene TRBJ1-6; the D gene is possibly TRBD1 (6 bases). CDR1 is MNHEY and CDR2 is SVGAGI in the germline V gene. V dropped 0 bases and J dropped 8 bases, with 17 bases sitting between them. The CDR3 consists of 17 residues. In nucleotides, the CDR3 is TGTGCCAGCAGTTACTCGAATCAGGGGCGGAGGGATTCACCCCTCCACTTT. It translates to CASSYSNQGRRDSPLHF.